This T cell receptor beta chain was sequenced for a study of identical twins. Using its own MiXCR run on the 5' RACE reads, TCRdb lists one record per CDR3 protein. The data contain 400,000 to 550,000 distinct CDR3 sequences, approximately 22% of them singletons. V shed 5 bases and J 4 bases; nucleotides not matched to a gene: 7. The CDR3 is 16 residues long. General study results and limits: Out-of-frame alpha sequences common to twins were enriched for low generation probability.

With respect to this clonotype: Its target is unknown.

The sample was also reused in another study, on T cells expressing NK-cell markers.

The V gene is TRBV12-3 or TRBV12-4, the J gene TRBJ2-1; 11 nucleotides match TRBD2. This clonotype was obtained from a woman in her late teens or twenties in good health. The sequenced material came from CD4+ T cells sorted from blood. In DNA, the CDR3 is TGTGCCAGCAGTAGGTCGGGACTAGCGGTTTACAATGAGCAGTTCTTC. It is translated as CASSRSGLAVYNEQFF.